The T cell receptor beta chain under discussion was sequenced for a study of T cells in Graves' hyperthyroidism and ophthalmopathy (dated by TCRdb to the late 2010s). Broadly, across the study: Peripheral blood samples were taken at the time of initial diagnosis, prior to any treatment. To identify TCR V-J signatures that set the groups apart, the researchers used a discovery cohort of 100 patients, made up of 40 to 45 with Graves' ophthalmopathy and 57 with stable Graves' hyperthyroidism. Prospective prediction of ophthalmopathy was tested in an independent validation cohort of 18 hyperthyroidism patients and 17 patients who later progressed to ophthalmopathy. The roughly 91 discovery patients were randomly divided into training and test sets at a 7:3 ratio. In addition, the study compared T-cell repertoires in thyroid tissue and in blood from about 6 Graves' hyperthyroidism patients. After blood sampling, hyperthyroidism patients were treated with methimazole at a starting dose of 30 mg daily, and ophthalmopathy patients were treated with high-dose intravenous methylprednisolone. TCR Vbeta CDR3 sequencing of 130 to 150 peripheral blood samples (43 ophthalmopathy, roughly 74 hyperthyroidism and about 17 progressor patients) is reported in the paper. General conclusions and limits of the study: Most expanded thyroid clonotypes (frequency above 0.001) were also detected in blood, a finding suggesting that blood repertoires may reflect thyroid immune responses. In cross-validation, a model built on a 13 V-J signature told ophthalmopathy apart from stable hyperthyroidism with roughly 87% sensitivity and 81% to 82% specificity, and in testing the same model reached 80%/75%. In validation, the model predicted progression to ophthalmopathy a median of roughly six months before onset, with over 55% sensitivity and nearly 75% specificity. Sample size was not statistically predetermined, and blinding of investigators to group allocation was not performed.

The TCR beta CDR3 regions were amplified from the RNA transcripts. The TCR CDR3 was subjected to a first round of RT-PCR using the HTBI primer set and the Qiagen OneStep RT-PCR kit. A second multiplex PCR round built the libraries, followed by size selection and purification. Sequencing of the libraries was done on an Illumina HiSeq2000 using paired-end 100 bp reads. Concerning the study's data processing: Raw data were processed with SOAPnuke, discarding reads with adapters, uncalled bases, mean Phred below 15, or no exact constant-primer or identifier match. High-quality paired reads were merged using COPE v1.2.5, and each unique nucleotide sequence was defined as a clonotype. MiTCR v1.1 was used to align the clonotypes against IMGT TRBV, TRBD and TRBJ reference segments. The analysis was restricted to V-J combinations with a frequency above 0.0001, which together covered 99% to 99.2% of the repertoires. The TCS score was defined as F50 (clonal expansion) divided by E x V (chaos), with BLOSUM62-based TCRdist calculated between CDR3 peptides within each V-J. Welch's t-statistics and random forest reduced 450 to 600 V-J features to under 15, which were used in a naive Bayes classifier (R e1071). The raw public reads went through TCRdb reprocessing: fastp at Q25, MiXCR clone calling, in-frame beta chains kept. Rows merge per CDR3 protein into single entries with the most common DNA and genes. The V and J calls shown here were made by TCRdb, not taken from the authors' results. Here the sample has some 580,000 distinct CDR3 sequences; more than 15% occur a single time. The ten largest account for around 3.5% of the sample.

At least ten counts were recorded for this clonotype. Its antigen remains undetermined. No base quality information exists; no much larger clone differs at one position. In the ophthalmopathy patients, disease was moderately to severely active, with a Clinical Activity Score of 3 or more, a NOSPECS grade of 4 or more, and a duration of less than 3 months. The study excluded patients with uncontrolled infections, other autoimmune diseases, pregnancy or lactation. Clinical symptoms, serum thyroxine and TRAb, thyroid ultrasound, and orbital computed tomography formed the basis for the diagnoses. PBMCs were isolated from 7.5 to 10 ml of fresh peripheral blood by Ficoll-Paque density gradient centrifugation. Trizol reagent was used to extract total RNA, and RNA quality was then checked on an Agilent 2100 Bioanalyzer. From its cysteine to its phenylalanine, the CDR3 spans 14 amino acids. Here the CDR3 DNA is all that survives: 42 bases in frame from base 1. Trimming at the junction amounts to 2 bases on V and 5 bases on J, and the germline ends lie 12 bases apart. Via the germline V gene, CDR1 is MNHNS and CDR2 SASEGT.

The chain is assembled from TRBV6-1 and TRBJ1-1; a weak D assignment points to TRBD1 (5 bases agree). The receptor's source is a woman aged 40-49 years with Graves' ophthalmopathy. Sequences were obtained from blood. The CDR3 amino acid sequence is: CASSELGARTEAFF. In nucleotide form, the sequence is TGTGCCAGCAGTGAATTAGGGGCGCGGACTGAAGCTTTCTTT.